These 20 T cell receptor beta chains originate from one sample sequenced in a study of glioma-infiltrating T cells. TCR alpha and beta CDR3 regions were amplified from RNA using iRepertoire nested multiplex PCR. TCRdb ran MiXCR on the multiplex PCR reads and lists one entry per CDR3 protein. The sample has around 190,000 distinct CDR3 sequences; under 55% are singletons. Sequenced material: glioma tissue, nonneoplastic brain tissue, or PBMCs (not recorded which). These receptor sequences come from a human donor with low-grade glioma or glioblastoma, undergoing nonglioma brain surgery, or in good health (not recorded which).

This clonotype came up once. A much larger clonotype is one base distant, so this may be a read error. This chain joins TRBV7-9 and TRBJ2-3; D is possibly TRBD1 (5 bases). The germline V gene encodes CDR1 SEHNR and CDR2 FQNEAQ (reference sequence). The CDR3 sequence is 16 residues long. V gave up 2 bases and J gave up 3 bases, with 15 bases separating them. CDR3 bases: TGTGCCAGCAGCTTATGGTCTGGACACTTGACAGATACGCAGTATTTT. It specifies CASSLWSGHLTDTQYF.

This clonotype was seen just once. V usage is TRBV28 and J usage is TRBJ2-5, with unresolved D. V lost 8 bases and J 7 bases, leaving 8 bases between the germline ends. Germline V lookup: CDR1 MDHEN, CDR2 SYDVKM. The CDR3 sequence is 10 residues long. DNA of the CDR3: TGTGCCAGCTACTCTGGGACCCAGTACTTC. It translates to CASYSGTQYF.

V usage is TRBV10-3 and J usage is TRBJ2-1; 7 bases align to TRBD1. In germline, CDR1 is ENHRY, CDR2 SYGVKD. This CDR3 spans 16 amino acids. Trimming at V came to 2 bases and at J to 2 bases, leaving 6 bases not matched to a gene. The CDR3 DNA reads TGTGCCATCAGTGAGCCGGGACAGTGGGCCTACAATGAGCAGTTCTTC. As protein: CAISEPGQWAYNEQFF.

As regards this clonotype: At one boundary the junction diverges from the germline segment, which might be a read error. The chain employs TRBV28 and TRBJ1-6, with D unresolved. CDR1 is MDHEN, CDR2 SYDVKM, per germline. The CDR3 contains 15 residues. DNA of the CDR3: TGTGCCAGCAGTTTAGCAGTAGGAGTATCGTCACACCTCCACTTT. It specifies CASSLAVGVSSHLHF.

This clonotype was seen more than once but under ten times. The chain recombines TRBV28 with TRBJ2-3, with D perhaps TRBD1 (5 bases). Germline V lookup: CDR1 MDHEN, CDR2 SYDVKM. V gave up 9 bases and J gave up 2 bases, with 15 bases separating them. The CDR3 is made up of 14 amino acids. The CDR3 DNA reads TGTGCCAGATGGGGCTTATTCCCCACAGATACGCAGTATTTT. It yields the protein CARWGLFPTDTQYF.

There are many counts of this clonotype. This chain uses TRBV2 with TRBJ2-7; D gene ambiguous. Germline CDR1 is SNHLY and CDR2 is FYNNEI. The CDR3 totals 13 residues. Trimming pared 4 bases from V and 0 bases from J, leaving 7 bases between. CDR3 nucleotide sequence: TGTGCCAGCAGTGGCGAAAGCTCCTACGAGCAGTACTTC. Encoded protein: CASSGESSYEQYF.

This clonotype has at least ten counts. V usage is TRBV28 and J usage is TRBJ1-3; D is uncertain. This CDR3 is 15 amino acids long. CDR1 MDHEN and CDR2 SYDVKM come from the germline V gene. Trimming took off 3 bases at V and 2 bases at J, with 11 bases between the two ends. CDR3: CASSFIGSPGNTIYF. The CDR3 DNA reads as TGTGCCAGCAGTTTCATAGGGAGCCCTGGAAACACCATATATTTT.

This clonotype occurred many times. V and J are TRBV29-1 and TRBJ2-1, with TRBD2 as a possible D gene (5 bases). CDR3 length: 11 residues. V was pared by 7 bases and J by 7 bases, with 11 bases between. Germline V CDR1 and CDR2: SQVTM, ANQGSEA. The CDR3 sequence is CSASSLNEQFF. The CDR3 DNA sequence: TGCAGCGCTAGCTCCTTGAATGAGCAGTTCTTC.

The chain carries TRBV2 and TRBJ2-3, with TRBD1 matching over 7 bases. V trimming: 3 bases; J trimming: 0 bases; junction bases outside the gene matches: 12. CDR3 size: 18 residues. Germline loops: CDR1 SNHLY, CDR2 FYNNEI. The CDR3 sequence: CASSDDRAYSSSTDTQYF. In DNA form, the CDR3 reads TGTGCCAGCAGTGATGACAGGGCCTACTCTTCTAGCACAGATACGCAGTATTTT.

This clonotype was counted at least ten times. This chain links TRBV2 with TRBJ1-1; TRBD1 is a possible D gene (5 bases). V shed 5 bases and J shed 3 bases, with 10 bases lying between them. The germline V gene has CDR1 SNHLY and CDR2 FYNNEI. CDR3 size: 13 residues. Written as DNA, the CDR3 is TGTGCCAGCAGTACTATCAGGGACACTGAAGCTTTCTTT. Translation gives CASSTIRDTEAFF.

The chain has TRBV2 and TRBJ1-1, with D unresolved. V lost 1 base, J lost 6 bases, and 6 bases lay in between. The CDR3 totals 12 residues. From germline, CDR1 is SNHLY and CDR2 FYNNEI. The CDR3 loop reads CASSEGWAEAFF. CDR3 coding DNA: TGTGCCAGCAGTGAAGGCTGGGCTGAAGCTTTCTTT.

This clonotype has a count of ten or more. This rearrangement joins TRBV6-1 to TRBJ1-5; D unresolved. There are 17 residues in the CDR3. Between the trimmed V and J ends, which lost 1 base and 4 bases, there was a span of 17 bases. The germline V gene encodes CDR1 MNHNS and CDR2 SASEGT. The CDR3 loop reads CASSEEASQDGNQPQHF. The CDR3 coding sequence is TGTGCCAGCAGTGAAGAGGCTAGTCAAGACGGGAATCAGCCCCAGCATTTT.

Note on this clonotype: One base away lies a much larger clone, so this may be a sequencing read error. CDR3 nucleotides: TGCGCCAGCATCCAGGTCGCCACCACAGATACGCAGTATTTT. Translated, it gives CASIQVATTDTQYF. The V and J genes are TRBV4-1 and TRBJ2-3; unclear D gene. This CDR3 contains 14 residues. The V end lost 7 bases, the J end lost 2 bases, and 13 bases lay between the germline ends. Germline V gene lookup returns CDR1 MGHRA and CDR2 YSYEKL.

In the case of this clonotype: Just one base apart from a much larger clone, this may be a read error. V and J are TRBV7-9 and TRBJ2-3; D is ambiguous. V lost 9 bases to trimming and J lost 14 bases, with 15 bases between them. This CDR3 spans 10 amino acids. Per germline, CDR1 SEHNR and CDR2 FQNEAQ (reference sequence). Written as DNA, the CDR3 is TGTGCCAGAAGCAACTCGGACCTGTATTTT. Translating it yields CARSNSDLYF.

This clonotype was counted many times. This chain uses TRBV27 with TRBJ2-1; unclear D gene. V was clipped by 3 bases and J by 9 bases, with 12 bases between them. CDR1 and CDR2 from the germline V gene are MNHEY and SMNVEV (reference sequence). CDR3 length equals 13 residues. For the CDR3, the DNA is TGTGCCAGCAGTTTGTCAGCATGGGGTGAGCAGTTCTTC. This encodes CASSLSAWGEQFF.

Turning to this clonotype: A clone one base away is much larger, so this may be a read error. The CDR3: CASRTTPASSEKYF. The CDR3 bases are TGTGCCAGCAGGACAACCCCTGCCTCAAGTGAGAAGTACTTC. This rearrangement joins TRBV28 to TRBJ2-7; D ambiguous. Trimming pared 6 bases from V and 11 bases from J, leaving 23 bases between. This CDR3 spans 14 amino acids. CDR1 is MDHEN and CDR2 is SYDVKM in the germline V gene.

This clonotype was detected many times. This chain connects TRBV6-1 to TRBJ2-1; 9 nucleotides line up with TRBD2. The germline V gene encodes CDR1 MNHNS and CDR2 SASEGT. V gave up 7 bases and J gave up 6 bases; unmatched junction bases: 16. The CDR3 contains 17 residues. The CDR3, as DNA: TGTGCCAGCATGGGCGGCGGTAGCGGGAGCCTATTCAATGAGCAGTTCTTC. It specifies CASMGGGSGSLFNEQFF.

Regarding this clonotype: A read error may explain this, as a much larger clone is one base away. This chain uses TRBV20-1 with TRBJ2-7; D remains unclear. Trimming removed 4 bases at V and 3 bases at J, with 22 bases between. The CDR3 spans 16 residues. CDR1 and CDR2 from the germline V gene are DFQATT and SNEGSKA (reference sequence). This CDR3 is CSAIVYVFGVHYEQYF. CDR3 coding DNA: TGCAGTGCTATAGTATACGTGTTTGGCGTTCACTACGAGCAGTACTTC.

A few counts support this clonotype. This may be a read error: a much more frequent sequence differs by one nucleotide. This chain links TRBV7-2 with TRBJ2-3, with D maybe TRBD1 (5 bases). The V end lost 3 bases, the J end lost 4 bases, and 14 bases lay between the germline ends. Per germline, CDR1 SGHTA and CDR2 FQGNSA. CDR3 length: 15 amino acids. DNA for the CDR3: TGTGCCAGCAGCTTCAACAGGTACTTGTCAGATACGCAGTATTTT. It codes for CASSFNRYLSDTQYF.

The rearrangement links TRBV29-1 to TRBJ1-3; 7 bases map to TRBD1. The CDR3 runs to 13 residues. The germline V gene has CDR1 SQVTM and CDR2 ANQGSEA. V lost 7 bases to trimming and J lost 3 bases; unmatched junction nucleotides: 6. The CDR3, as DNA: TGCAGCGCCTCGACAGGGTTTGGAAACACCATATATTTT. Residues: CSASTGFGNTIYF.